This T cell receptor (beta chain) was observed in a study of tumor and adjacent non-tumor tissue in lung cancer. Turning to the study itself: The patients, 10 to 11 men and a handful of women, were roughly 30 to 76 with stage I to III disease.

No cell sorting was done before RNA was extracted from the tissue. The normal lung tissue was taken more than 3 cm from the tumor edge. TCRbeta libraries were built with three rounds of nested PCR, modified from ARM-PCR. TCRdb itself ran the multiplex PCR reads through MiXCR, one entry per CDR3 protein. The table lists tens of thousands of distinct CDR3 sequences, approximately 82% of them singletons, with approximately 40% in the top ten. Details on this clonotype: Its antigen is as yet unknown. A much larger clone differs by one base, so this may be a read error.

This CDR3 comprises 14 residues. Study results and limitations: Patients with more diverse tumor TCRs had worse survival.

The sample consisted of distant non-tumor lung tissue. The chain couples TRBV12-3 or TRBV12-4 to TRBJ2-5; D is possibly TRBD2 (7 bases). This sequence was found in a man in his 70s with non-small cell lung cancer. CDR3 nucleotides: TGTGCCAGCAGTTTCACAGGGAGGGGAGAGACCCAGTGCTTC. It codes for CASSFTGRGETQCF.